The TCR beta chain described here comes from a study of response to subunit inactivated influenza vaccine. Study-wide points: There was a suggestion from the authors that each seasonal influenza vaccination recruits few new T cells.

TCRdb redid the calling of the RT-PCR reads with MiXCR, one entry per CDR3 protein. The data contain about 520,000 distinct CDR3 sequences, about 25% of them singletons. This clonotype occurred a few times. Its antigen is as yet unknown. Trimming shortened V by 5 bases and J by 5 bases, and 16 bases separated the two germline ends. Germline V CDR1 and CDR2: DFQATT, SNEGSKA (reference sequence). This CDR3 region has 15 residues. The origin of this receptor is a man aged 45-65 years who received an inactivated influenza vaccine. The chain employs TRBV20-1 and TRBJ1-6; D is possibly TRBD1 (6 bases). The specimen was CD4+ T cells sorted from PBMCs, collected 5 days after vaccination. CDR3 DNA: TGCAGTGCTCCCCGGGGGGGGCGGAATAATTCACCCCTCCACTTT. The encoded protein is CSAPRGGRNNSPLHF.